This TCR beta chain is drawn from a study of blood T cells in healthy people across ages. As for the study in general: About one barcoded beta molecule per two T cells was the capture yield of template switching.

CDR1 is DFQATT and CDR2 is SNEGSKA in the germline V gene (reference sequence). V dropped 6 bases and J dropped 6; count of bases not matched to a gene: 9. This CDR3 has 15 amino acids. Overall study findings and caveats: Aged donors had fewer naive CD4+ cells and lower diversity than long-lived donors.

In the case of this clonotype: What it binds is not known.

A J-beta primer mix and a sample-barcoded 5' primer were used in a second PCR of roughly 6 to 11 cycles. TCRdb reprocessed the 5' RACE reads via MiXCR and lists one record per CDR3 protein. The sample shows about 680,000 distinct CDR3 sequences, roughly 49% of them seen only once. Every donor provided 9.5 to 10 milliliters of peripheral blood. Samples had at least 7 million PBMCs isolated from them. The sequence derives from an older woman in good health. This rearrangement joins TRBV20-1 to TRBJ1-6; TRBD1 matches at 9 bases. Sequencing was carried out using blood. The CDR3 loop reads CSAYVGTGFNSPLHF. The CDR3 DNA follows: TGCAGTGCATACGTAGGGACAGGGTTTAATTCACCCCTCCACTTT.